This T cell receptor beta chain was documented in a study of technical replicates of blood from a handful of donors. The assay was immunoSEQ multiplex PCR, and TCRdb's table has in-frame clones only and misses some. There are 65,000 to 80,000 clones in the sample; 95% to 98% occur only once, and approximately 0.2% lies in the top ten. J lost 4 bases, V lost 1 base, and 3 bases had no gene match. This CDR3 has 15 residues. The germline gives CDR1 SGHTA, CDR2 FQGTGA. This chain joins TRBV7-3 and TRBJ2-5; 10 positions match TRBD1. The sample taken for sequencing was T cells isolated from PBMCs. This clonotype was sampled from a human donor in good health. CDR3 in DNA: TGTGCCAGCAGCTTAATGACAGGGGGCTTAGAGACCCAGTACTTC. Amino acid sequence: CASSLMTGGLETQYF.